The rows below give T cell receptor beta chains drawn from one sample of a study of T-cell reconstitution after alpha-beta-depleted transplantation in children. One entry per CDR3 protein, called by TCRdb with MiXCR from the PCR reads. The table includes hundreds of thousands of distinct CDR3 sequences, over 9.5% detected once. Sequencing was performed on PBMCs from the stem cell graft donor, taken from the stem cell graft. The source of these receptors is a human donor who donated a stem cell graft to a child with acute myeloid leukemia. The CDR3 runs from the conserved cysteine through the conserved F or W. The D gene is left open where the match is weak. Clone size is stated in some rows and not others, as once, few, many or a class when expanded.

abundance	v_gene	d_gene	j_gene	CDR3aa	CDR3nt
-	TRBV29-1	-	TRBJ1-1	CSVEQENTEAFF	TGCAGCGTTGAACAGGAGAACACTGAAGCTTTCTTT
many	TRBV20-1	-	TRBJ2-7	CSARDSGRASSAYEQYF	TGCAGTGCTAGAGATTCCGGTAGGGCTAGCAGCGCCTACGAGCAGTACTTC
few	TRBV20-1	TRBD1	TRBJ2-5	CSARSGQGDAETQYF	TGCAGTGCGCGCTCGGGACAGGGGGACGCGGAGACCCAGTACTTC
many	TRBV5-6	-	TRBJ2-5	CASSSGFKVEYF	TGTGCCAGCAGTTCTGGGTTTAAGGTTGAGTACTTC
-	TRBV20-1	-	TRBJ2-2	CSARLPSNTGELFF	TGCAGTGCCAGGTTGCCGTCGAACACCGGGGAGCTGTTTTTT
few	TRBV5-1	-	TRBJ2-1	CASSLVGELKFF	TGCGCCAGCAGCTTGGTGGGGGAATTGAAGTTCTTC
-	TRBV7-2	-	TRBJ2-1	CASSLAGASAFSSYNEQFF	TGTGCCAGCAGCTTAGCTGGGGCTAGCGCCTTTAGCTCCTACAATGAGCAGTTCTTC
many	TRBV6-5	-	TRBJ2-1	CASSYQSSDYNEQFF	TGTGCCAGCAGTTACCAGTCTAGCGACTACAATGAGCAGTTCTTC
few	TRBV18	TRBD2	TRBJ2-1	CASSLAGGFNEQFF	TGTGCCAGCTCTCTAGCGGGCGGTTTCAATGAGCAGTTCTTC
few	TRBV7-9	-	TRBJ2-7	CASSSSARPRLEQYF	TGTGCCAGCAGCTCCTCCGCCAGGCCCAGACTCGAGCAGTACTTC
-	TRBV30	-	TRBJ1-5	CATGTQSNQPQHF	TGTGCTACGGGGACCCAGAGCAATCAGCCCCAGCATTTT
many	TRBV7-7	TRBD1	TRBJ1-4	CASSLKGTGGEKLFF	TGTGCTAGCAGCTTAAAAGGGACAGGAGGTGAAAAACTGTTTTTT
-	TRBV7-7	TRBD2	TRBJ2-3	CASSPQWLAGFTDTQYF	TGTGCTAGCAGCCCCCAGTGGCTAGCGGGTTTCACAGATACGCAGTATTTT
many	TRBV7-2	-	TRBJ2-7	CASSSEAPAYEQYF	TGTGCCAGCAGCTCTGAGGCTCCGGCCTACGAGCAGTACTTC
-	TRBV3-1	-	TRBJ1-1	CASSQGRATEAFF	TGTGCCAGCAGCCAGGGCAGGGCGACTGAAGCTTTCTTT
-	TRBV3-1	-	TRBJ2-1	CASSLLGKGGNEQFF	TGTGCCAGCAGCCTTTTAGGGAAGGGAGGTAATGAGCAGTTCTTC
many	TRBV20-1	TRBD2	TRBJ2-5	CSAIGTSGRWETQYF	TGCAGTGCTATCGGGACTAGCGGGAGGTGGGAGACCCAGTACTTC
-	TRBV11-2	-	TRBJ2-3	CASSKTHSGTDTQYF	TGTGCCAGCAGCAAAACCCATTCGGGCACAGATACGCAGTATTTT
many	TRBV3-1	-	TRBJ2-1	CASSQGTYRNEQFF	TGTGCCAGCAGCCAAGGGACCTACCGCAATGAGCAGTTCTTC
few	TRBV28	TRBD1	TRBJ2-7	CASSLGDREEQYF	TGTGCCAGCAGTTTGGGTGACAGGGAAGAGCAGTACTTC
-	TRBV27	-	TRBJ1-2	CACRGPGTHYGYTF	TGTGCGTGCCGAGGACCCGGGACTCACTATGGCTACACCTTC
-	TRBV30	TRBD2	TRBJ2-5	CAWSVGGRETQYF	TGTGCCTGGAGTGTAGGCGGGAGGGAGACCCAGTACTTC
many	TRBV9	TRBD2	TRBJ2-1	CASSVEAGVINEQFF	TGTGCCAGCAGCGTAGAGGCGGGAGTAATCAATGAGCAGTTCTTC
many	TRBV27	-	TRBJ2-3	CASSLNPGSGTDTQYF	TGTGCCAGCAGTTTAAACCCGGGTTCGGGCACAGATACGCAGTATTTT
-	TRBV3-1	TRBD1	TRBJ1-2	CASSQEGQSGYTF	TGTGCCAGCAGCCAAGAGGGACAGTCTGGCTACACCTTC
-	TRBV19	-	TRBJ2-5	CASSIGLQETQYF	TGTGCCAGTAGTATAGGGCTCCAAGAGACCCAGTACTTC
few	TRBV24-1	-	TRBJ2-1	CATSDTPRGHWGEQFF	TGTGCCACCAGTGATACCCCCAGGGGACACTGGGGGGAGCAGTTCTTC
-	TRBV27	-	TRBJ2-2	CASTYGADNTGELFF	TGTGCCAGCACTTATGGGGCAGATAACACCGGGGAGCTGTTTTTT
many	TRBV5-1	-	TRBJ2-3	CASSPSGLRMDTQYF	TGCGCCAGCAGCCCGAGTGGGCTAAGGATGGATACGCAGTATTTT
-	TRBV29-1	-	TRBJ2-3	CSVGAGNPTDTQYF	TGCAGCGTTGGAGCAGGGAATCCCACAGATACGCAGTATTTT
few	TRBV20-1	TRBD2	TRBJ2-5	CSALKAGAREETQYF	TGCAGTGCCCTCAAGGCGGGAGCTCGAGAAGAGACCCAGTACTTC
-	TRBV30	-	TRBJ1-1	CAWRDGGTEAFF	TGTGCCTGGAGGGACGGAGGCACTGAAGCTTTCTTT
many	TRBV20-1	TRBD1	TRBJ2-7	CSGDRDRGDGEQYF	TGCAGTGGTGATCGTGACAGGGGCGACGGCGAGCAGTACTTC
once	TRBV7-4	TRBD2	TRBJ2-2	CASSREQIGLAGGGTGELFF	TGTGCCAGCAGCCGCGAACAAATTGGACTAGCGGGAGGAGGGACCGGGGAGCTGTTTTTT
-	TRBV11-3	TRBD1	TRBJ2-1	CASIDRGTFF	TGTGCCAGCATCGACAGGGGGACGTTCTTC
-	TRBV9	-	TRBJ1-6	CASSPGHSKGSNSPLHF	TGTGCCAGCAGCCCGGGACACTCGAAAGGGTCAAATTCACCCCTCCACTTT
-	TRBV29-1	TRBD2	TRBJ2-1	CKLEREEANEQFF	TGCAAGCTAGAGCGGGAGGAAGCCAATGAGCAGTTCTTC
few	TRBV9	-	TRBJ2-5	CASSKGGLAGETQYF	TGTGCCAGCAGCAAAGGGGGGCTAGCCGGGGAGACCCAGTACTTC
many	TRBV15	TRBD2	TRBJ2-3	CASSGLAETDTQYF	TGTGCCAGCAGCGGGCTAGCGGAGACGGATACGCAGTATTTT
few	TRBV6-5	-	TRBJ2-5	CASSYSRATQLTPQYF	TGTGCCAGCAGTTACTCGAGGGCGACTCAACTAACCCCACAGTACTTC
-	TRBV18	-	TRBJ2-7	CASSRAIKDEQYF	TGTGCCAGCTCACGGGCCATAAAAGACGAGCAGTACTTC
few	TRBV20-1	-	TRBJ2-3	CSATEGMSGPSEDTQYF	TGCAGTGCTACAGAGGGGATGAGCGGACCTTCGGAGGATACGCAGTATTTT
few	TRBV28	TRBD2	TRBJ2-5	CASINTGLAGVETQYF	TGTGCCAGCATTAATACGGGACTAGCGGGAGTGGAGACCCAGTACTTC
many	TRBV10-3	TRBD1	TRBJ2-1	CAISESGQGRGNEQFF	TGTGCCATCAGTGAGTCAGGACAGGGGAGAGGGAATGAGCAGTTCTTC
many	TRBV12-3/TRBV12-4	TRBD1	TRBJ2-7	CASSLKAGTGVGYEQYF	TGTGCCAGCAGTTTAAAGGCGGGGACAGGGGTGGGGTACGAGCAGTACTTC
few	TRBV20-1	TRBD2	TRBJ2-4	CSASGTSGIAKNIQYF	TGCAGTGCTAGTGGGACTAGCGGAATAGCCAAAAACATTCAGTACTTC